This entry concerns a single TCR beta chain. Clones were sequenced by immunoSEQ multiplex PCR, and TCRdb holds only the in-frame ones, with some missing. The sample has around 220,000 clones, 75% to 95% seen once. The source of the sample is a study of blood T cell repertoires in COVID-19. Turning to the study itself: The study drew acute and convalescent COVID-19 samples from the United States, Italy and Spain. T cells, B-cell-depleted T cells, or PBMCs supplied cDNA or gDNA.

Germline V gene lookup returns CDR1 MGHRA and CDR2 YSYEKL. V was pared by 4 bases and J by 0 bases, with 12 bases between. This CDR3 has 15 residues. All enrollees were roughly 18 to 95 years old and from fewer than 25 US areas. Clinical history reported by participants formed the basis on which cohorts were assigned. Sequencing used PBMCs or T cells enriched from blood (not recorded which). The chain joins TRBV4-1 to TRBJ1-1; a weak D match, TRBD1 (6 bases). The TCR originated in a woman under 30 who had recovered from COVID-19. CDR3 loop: CASSPRRGLNTEAFF. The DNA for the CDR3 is TGCGCCAGCAGCCCCCGCAGGGGCCTGAACACTGAAGCTTTCTTT.